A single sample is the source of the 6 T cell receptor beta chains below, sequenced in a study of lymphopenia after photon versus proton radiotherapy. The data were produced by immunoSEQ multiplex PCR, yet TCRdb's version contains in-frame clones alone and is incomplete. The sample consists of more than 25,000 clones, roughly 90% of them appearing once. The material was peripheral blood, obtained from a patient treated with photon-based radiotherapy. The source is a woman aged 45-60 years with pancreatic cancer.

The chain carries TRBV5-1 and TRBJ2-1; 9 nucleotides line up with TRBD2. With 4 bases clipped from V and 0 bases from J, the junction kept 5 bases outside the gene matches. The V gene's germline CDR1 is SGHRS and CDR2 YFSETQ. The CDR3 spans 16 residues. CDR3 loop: CASSTGLASSYNEQFF. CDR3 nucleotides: TGCGCCAGCAGCACCGGACTAGCGAGCTCCTACAATGAGCAGTTCTTC.

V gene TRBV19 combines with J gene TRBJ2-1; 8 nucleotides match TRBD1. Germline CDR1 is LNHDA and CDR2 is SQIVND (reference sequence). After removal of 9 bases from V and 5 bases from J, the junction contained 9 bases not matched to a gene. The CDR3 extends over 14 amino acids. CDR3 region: CASSPGQVHNEQFF. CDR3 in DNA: TGTGCCAGCAGCCCGGGACAGGTACACAATGAGCAGTTCTTC. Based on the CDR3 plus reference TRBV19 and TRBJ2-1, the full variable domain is DGGITQSPKYLFRKEGQNVTLSCEQNLNHDAMYWYRQDPGQGLRLIYYSQIVNDFQKGDIAEGYSVSREKKESFPLTVTSAQKNPTAFYLCASSPGQVHNEQFFGPGTRLTVL.

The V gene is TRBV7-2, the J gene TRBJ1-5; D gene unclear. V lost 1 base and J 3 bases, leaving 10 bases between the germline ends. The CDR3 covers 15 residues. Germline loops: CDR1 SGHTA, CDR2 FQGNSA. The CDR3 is CASSLGSGNNQPQHF. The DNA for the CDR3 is TGTGCCAGCAGCTTAGGGTCCGGGAACAATCAGCCCCAGCATTTT.

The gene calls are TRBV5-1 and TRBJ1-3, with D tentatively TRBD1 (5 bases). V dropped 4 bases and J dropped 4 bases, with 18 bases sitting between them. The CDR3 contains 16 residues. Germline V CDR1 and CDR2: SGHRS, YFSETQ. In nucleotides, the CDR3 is TGCGCCAGCAGCGCAACGATTGCAGGGTTGGGAAACACCATATATTTT. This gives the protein CASSATIAGLGNTIYF.

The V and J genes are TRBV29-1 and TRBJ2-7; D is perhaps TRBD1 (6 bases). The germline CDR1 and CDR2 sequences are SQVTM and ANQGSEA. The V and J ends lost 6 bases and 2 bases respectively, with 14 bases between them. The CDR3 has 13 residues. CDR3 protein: CSVRDTGAYEQYF. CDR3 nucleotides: TGCAGCGTCCGGGACACAGGAGCCTACGAGCAGTACTTC.

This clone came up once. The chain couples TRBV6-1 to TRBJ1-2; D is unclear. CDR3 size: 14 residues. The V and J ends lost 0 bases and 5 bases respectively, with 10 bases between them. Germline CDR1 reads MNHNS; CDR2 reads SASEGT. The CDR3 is CASSEAHGGYGYTF. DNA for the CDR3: TGTGCCAGCAGTGAAGCCCACGGTGGGTATGGCTACACCTTC.